This T cell receptor (beta chain) was obtained from a study of T cell repertoires in cytomegalovirus infection. Study-level background: HLA-C-restricted CMV epitopes, recently identified, and well-studied HLA-B-restricted ones were used by the study. From public TCR beta signatures came an indication of both CMV infection and matching HLA type.

TCRdb reanalysed the reads using MiXCR and keeps one entry per CDR3 protein. In the table there are 350,000 to 400,000 distinct CDR3 sequences, about 35% of which are singletons. This clonotype was seen only a few times. The antigen remains undetermined. Findings of the study overall: HLA-C-restricted CMV clonotypes gave the most frequent clonotype in two of eight donors. Accumulated public TCR beta family frequency recognized individuals carrying CMV together with the relevant HLA.

Trimming left V 10 bases short and J 0 bases short, with 12 bases between. This CDR3 contains 14 residues. CDR1 MNHEY and CDR2 SVGEGT come from the germline V gene. This chain uses TRBV6-2 or TRBV6-3 with TRBJ2-2; D perhaps matches TRBD2 (5 bases). The clonotype was recovered from a human donor in good health (CMV status not recorded). Some clones in this sample may be carry-over from other donors' samples. The sequencing here drew on cultured PBMCs, taken from culture after CMV antigen stimulation. DNA for the CDR3: TGTGCCATACAGCGGATCTCGAACACCGGGGAGCTGTTTTTT. Translated: CAIQRISNTGELFF.